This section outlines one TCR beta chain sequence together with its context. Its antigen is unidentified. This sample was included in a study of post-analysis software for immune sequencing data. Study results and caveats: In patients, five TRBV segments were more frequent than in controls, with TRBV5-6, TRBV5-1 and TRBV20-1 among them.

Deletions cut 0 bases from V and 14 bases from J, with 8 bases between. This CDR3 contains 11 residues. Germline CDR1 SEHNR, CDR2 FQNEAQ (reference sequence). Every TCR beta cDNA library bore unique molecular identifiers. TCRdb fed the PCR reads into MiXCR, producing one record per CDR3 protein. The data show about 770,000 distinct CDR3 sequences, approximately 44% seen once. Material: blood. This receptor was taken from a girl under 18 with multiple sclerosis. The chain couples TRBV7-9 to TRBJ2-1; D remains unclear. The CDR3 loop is CASSLAHPEFF. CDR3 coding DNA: TGTGCCAGCAGCTTAGCACACCCGGAGTTCTTC.